The rows below give T cell receptor beta chains drawn from one sample of a study of cytomegalovirus exposure and HLA in healthy donors. Here immunoSEQ multiplex PCR was the method, and the copy in TCRdb shows in-frame clones only, minus some. The sample holds 100,000 to 150,000 clones, around 86% seen once. The sample comprised PBMCs. Source of these receptors: a young woman in good health and CMV-seronegative. The CDR3 runs from the conserved cysteine through the conserved F or W. The order of the fields is D gene, V gene, J gene, CDR3 protein. The D gene is left open where the match is weak.

-	TRBV18	TRBJ2-5	CASSPAAAGWQETQYF
-	TRBV13	TRBJ2-5	CASSAASSTQETQYF
TRBD1	TRBV28	TRBJ1-4	CASSGGGQGRDEKLFF
TRBD1	TRBV19	TRBJ2-7	CASSPGQGSEQYF
-	TRBV10-2	TRBJ2-7	CATGQAYEQYF
TRBD1	TRBV28	TRBJ1-2	CASSSDRFYGYTF
TRBD1	TRBV10-3	TRBJ1-4	CAIRGDSGNEKLFF
-	TRBV7-2	TRBJ1-2	CASSLETDNCGYTF
TRBD1	TRBV11-3	TRBJ1-1	CASSSQGGTEAFF
TRBD2	TRBV28	TRBJ2-7	CASSLSARLTSDGAYEQYF
-	TRBV19	TRBJ2-1	CASSIEWPSLTNEQFF
-	TRBV5-1	TRBJ2-3	CASSLTGPDTQYF
-	TRBV29-1	TRBJ2-3	CSVAGSNSDTQYF
TRBD1	TRBV7-3	TRBJ1-1	CASSLDGTGAEAFF
-	TRBV11-2	TRBJ2-1	CASSFFRYNEQFF
TRBD2	TRBV6-6	TRBJ2-1	CASGKLAGGHNEQFF
TRBD1	TRBV30	TRBJ2-4	CAWSVQGAGIQYF
-	TRBV6-4	TRBJ2-2	CASSGTDTGELFF
TRBD2	TRBV7-3	TRBJ2-1	CASSPGLAGEGEQFF